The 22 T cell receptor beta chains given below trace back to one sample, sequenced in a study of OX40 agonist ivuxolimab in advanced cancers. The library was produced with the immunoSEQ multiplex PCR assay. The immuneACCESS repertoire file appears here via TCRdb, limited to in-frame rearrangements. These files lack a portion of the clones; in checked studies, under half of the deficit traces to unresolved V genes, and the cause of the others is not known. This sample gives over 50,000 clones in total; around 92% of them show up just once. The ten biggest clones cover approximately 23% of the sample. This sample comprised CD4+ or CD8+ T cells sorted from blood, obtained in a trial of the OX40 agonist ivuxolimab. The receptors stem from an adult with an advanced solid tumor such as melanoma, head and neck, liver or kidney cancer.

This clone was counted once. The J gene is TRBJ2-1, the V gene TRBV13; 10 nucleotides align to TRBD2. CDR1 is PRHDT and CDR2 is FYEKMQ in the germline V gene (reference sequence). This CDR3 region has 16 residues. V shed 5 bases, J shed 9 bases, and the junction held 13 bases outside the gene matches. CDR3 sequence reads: CASSTATSGRESEQFF. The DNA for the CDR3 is TGTGCCAGCAGCACCGCAACCAGCGGGAGGGAGAGTGAGCAGTTCTTC.

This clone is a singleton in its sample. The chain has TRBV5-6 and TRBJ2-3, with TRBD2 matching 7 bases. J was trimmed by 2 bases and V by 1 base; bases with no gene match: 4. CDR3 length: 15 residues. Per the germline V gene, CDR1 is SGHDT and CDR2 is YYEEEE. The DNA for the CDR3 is TGTGCCAGCAGCTTGCCCAGGGACTACACAGATACGCAGTATTTT. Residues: CASSLPRDYTDTQYF.

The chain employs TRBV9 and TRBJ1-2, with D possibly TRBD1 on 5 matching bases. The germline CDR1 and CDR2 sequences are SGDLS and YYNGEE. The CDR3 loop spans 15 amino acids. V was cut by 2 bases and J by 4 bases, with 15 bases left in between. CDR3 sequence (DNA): TGTGCCAGCAGCGTCGGGACTTACGACGTCTATGGCTACACCTTC. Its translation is CASSVGTYDVYGYTF.

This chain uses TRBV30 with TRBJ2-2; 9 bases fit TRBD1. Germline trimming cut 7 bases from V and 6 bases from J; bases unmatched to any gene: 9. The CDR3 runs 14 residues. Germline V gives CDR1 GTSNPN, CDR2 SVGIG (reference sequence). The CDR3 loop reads CAFWTGEDPGELFF. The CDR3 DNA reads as TGTGCCTTCTGGACAGGGGAGGATCCCGGGGAGCTGTTTTTT.

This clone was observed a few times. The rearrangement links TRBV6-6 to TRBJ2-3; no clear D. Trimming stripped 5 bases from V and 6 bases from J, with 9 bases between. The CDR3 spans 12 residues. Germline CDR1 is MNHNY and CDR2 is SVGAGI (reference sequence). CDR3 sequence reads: CASSHESDTQYF. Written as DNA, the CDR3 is TGTGCCAGCAGTCACGAATCCGATACGCAGTATTTT.

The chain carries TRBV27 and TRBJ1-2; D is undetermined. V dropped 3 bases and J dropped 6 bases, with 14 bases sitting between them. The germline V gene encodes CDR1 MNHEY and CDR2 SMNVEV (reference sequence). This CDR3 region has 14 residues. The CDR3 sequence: CASSFVGRGNGYTF. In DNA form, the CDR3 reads TGTGCCAGCAGTTTTGTCGGTCGGGGAAATGGCTACACCTTC.

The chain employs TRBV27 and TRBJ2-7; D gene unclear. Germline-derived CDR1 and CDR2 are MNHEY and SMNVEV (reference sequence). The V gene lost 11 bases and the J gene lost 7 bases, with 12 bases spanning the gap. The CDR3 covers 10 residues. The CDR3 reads CAGWLWEQYV. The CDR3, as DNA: TGTGCCGGGTGGCTCTGGGAGCAGTACGTC.

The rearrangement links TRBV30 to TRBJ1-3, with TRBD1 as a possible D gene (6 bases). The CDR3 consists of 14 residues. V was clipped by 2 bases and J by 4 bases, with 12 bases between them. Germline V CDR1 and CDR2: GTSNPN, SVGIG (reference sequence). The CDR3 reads CAWSSGGAGNTIYF. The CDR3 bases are TGTGCCTGGAGTTCCGGGGGCGCGGGAAACACCATATATTTT. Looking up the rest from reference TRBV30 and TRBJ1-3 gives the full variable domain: SQTIHQWPATLVQPVGSPLSLECTVEGTSNPNLYWYRQAAGRGLQLLFYSVGIGQISSEVPQNLSASRPQDRQFILSSKKLLLSDSGFYLCAWSSGGAGNTIYFGEGSWLTVV.

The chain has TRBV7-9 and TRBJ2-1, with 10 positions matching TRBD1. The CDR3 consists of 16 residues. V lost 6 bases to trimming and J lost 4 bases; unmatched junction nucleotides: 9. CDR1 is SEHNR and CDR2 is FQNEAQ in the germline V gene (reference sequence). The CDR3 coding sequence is TGTGCCAGCAGATACCCCGGGACAGGGGTATACAATGAGCAGTTCTTC. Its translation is CASRYPGTGVYNEQFF.

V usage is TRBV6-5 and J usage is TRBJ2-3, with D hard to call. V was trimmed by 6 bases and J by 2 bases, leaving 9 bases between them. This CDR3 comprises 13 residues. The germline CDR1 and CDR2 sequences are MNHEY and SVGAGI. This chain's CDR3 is CASSLTSTDTQYF. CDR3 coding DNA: TGTGCCAGCAGCCTCACTTCCACAGATACGCAGTATTTT.

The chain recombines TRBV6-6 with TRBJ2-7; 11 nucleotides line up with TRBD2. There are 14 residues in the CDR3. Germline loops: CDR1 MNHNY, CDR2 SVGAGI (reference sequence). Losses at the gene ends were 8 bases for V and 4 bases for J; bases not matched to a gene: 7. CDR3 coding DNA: TGTGCCAGCTCCCCACTAGCGGGGGCGTACGAGCAGTACTTC. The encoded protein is CASSPLAGAYEQYF.

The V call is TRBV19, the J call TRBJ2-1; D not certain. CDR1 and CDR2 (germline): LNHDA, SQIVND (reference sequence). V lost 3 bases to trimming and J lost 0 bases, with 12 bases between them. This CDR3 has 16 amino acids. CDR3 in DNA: TGTGCCAGTAGTATTGGTGTGGCGGTCTCCTACAATGAGCAGTTCTTC. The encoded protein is CASSIGVAVSYNEQFF.

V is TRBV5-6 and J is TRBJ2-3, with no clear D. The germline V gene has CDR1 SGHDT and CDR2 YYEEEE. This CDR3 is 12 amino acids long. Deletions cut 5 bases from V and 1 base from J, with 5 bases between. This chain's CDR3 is CASSSGTDTQYF. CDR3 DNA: TGTGCCAGCAGTTCTGGCACAGATACGCAGTATTTT. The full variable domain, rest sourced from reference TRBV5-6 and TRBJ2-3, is DAGVTQSPTHLIKTRGQQVTLRCSPKSGHDTVSWYQQALGQGPQFIFQYYEEEERQRGNFPDRFSGHQFPNYSSELNVNALLLGDSALYLCASSSGTDTQYFGPGTRLTVL.

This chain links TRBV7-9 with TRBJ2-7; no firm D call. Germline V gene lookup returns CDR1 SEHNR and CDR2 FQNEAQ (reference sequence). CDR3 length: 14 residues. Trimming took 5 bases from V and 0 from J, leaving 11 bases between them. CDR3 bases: TGTGCCAGCAGCCTCCCCGGCCGCTCCTACGAGCAGTACTTC. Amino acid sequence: CASSLPGRSYEQYF.

The CDR3 here is CASSNKGRPYEQYF. For the CDR3, the DNA is TGTGCCAGCAGTAATAAGGGACGGCCCTACGAGCAGTACTTC. The V and J genes are TRBV28 and TRBJ2-7; D is tentatively TRBD1 or TRBD2 (5 bases each). Germline V CDR1 and CDR2: MDHEN, SYDVKM. V lost 5 bases and J 2 bases, leaving 13 bases between the germline ends. This CDR3 spans 14 amino acids. Using reference TRBV28 and TRBJ2-7 for the parts outside the CDR3, the full variable domain is DVKVTQSSRYLVKRTGEKVFLECVQDMDHENMFWYRQDPGLGLRLIYFSYDVKMKEKGDIPEGYSVSREKKERFSLILESASTNQTSMYLCASSNKGRPYEQYFGPGTRLTVT.

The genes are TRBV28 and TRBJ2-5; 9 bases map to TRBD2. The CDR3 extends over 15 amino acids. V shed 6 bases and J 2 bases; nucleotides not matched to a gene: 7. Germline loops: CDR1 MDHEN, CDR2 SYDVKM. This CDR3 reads CASRGAGGPQETQYF. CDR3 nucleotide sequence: TGTGCCAGCAGAGGGGCGGGGGGGCCTCAAGAGACCCAGTACTTC.

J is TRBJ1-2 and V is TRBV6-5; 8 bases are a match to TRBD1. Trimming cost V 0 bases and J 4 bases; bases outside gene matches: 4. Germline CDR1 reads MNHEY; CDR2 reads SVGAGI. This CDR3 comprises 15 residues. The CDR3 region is CASSYSDRGGYGYTF. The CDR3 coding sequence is TGTGCCAGCAGTTACTCCGACAGGGGCGGCTATGGCTACACCTTC.

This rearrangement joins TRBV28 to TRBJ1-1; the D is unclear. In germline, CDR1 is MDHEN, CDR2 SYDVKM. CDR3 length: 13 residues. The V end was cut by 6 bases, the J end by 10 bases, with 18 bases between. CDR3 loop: CASSLEGGWGAFF. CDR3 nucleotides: TGTGCCAGCAGCCTAGAAGGAGGGTGGGGAGCTTTCTTT.

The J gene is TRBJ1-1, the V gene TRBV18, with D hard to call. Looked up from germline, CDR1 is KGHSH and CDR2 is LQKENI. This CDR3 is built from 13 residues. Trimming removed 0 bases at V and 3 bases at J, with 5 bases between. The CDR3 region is CASSPPEDTEAFF. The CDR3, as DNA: TGTGCCAGCTCACCACCTGAGGACACTGAAGCTTTCTTT. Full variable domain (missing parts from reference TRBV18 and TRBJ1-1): NAGVMQNPRHLVRRRGQEARLRCSPMKGHSHVYWYRQLPEEGLKFMVYLQKENIIDESGMPKERFSAEFPKEGPSILRIQQVVRGDSAAYFCASSPPEDTEAFFGQGTRLTVV.

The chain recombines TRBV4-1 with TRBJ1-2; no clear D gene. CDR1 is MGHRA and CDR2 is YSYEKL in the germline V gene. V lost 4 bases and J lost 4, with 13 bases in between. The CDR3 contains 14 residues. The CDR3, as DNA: TGCGCCAGCAGCCCGAGGGCCCACCCCTATGGCTACACCTTC. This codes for CASSPRAHPYGYTF.

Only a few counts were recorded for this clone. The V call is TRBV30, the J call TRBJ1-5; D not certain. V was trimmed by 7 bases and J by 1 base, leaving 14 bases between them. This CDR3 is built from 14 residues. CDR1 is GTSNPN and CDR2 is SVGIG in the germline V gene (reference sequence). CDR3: CASGSENSNQPQHF. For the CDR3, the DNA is TGTGCCTCGGGTTCAGAAAACAGCAATCAGCCCCAGCATTTT.

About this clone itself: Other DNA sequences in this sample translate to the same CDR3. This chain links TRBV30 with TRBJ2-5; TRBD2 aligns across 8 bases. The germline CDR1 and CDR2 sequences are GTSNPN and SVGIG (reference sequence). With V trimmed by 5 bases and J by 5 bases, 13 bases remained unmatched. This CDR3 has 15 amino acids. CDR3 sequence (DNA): TGTGCCTGGGGTGGGGCACGGGGGGGCCCCGAGACCCAGTACTTC. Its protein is CAWGGARGGPETQYF.